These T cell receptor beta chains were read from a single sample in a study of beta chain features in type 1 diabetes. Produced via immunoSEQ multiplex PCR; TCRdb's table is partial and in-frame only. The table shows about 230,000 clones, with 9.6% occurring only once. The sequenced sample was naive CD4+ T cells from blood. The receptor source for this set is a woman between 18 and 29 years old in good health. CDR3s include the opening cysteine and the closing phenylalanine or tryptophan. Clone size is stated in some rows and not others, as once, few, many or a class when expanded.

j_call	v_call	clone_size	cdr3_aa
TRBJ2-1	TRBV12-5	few	CASGLAAQGAESGNEQFF
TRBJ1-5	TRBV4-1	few	CASSQAFDTGEIQPQHF
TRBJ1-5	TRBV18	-	CASSPGYSNQPQHF
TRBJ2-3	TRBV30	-	CAWTTGGTDTQYF
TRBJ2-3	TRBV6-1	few	CASNQAGLDTQYF
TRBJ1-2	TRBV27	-	CASSGNTRPDRNYGYTF
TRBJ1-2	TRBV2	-	CASTLEEGNYGYTF
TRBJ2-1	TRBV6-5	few	CASSFMVGGGANEQFF
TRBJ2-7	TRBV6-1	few	CASSEGGGAGHEQYF
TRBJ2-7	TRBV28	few	CASSFRDRTYEQYF
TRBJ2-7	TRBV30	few	CAWTDTSGYEQYF
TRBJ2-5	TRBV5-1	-	CASSLGTFQETQYF
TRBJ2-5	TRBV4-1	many	CASSQVPSGGQKETQYF
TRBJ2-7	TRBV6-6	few	CASTQSPIVYEQYF
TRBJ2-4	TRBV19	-	CASSRYRVSTIAKNIQYF
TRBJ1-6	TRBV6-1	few	CASSEADRRTYNSPLHF
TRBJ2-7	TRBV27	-	CASSLQGGLSEQYF
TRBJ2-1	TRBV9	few	CASSVGGGPYNEQFF
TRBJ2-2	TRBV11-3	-	CASSTGGVTGELFF
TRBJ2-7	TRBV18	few	CASGTGTGFTYEQYF
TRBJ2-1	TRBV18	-	CASSPTSVDEQFF
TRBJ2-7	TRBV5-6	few	CASSLPQGWSYEQYF
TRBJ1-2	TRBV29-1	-	CSVPTGRSGYGYTF
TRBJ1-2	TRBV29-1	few	CSVDREVGYTF
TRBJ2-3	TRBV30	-	CAWSGRTSGRTYTQYF
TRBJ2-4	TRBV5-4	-	CASSQSGQGNIQYF
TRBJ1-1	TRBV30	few	CAWSVLGGRNTEAFF